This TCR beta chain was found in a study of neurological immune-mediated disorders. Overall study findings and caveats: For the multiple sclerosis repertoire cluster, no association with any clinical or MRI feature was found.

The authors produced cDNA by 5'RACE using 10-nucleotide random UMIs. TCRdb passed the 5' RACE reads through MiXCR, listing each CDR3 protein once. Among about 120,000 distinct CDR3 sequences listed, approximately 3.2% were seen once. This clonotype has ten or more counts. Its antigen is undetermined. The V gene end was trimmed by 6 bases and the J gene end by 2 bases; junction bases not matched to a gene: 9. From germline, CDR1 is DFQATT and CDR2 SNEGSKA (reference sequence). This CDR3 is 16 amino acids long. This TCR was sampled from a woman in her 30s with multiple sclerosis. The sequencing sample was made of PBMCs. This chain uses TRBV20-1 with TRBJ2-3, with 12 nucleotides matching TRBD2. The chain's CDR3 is CSALPLAGGHTDTQYF. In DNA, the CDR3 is TGCAGTGCCCTCCCACTAGCGGGGGGCCACACAGATACGCAGTATTTT.